The T cell receptor beta chain under discussion was sequenced for a study of T cells in Graves' hyperthyroidism and ophthalmopathy (dated by TCRdb to between 2017 and 2020). Turning to the overall study: Peripheral blood samples were taken at the time of initial diagnosis, prior to any treatment. For training and testing, the 100 or so patients in the discovery cohort were randomly divided in a 7:3 ratio. The paper reports TCR Vbeta CDR3 sequencing of approximately 140 peripheral blood samples: 40 or so ophthalmopathy, around 80 hyperthyroidism and some 17 progressor patients. After blood sampling, hyperthyroidism patients were treated with methimazole at a starting dose of 30 mg daily, and ophthalmopathy patients were treated with high-dose intravenous methylprednisolone. In about six Graves' hyperthyroidism patients, the study also compared T-cell repertoires from thyroid tissue with T-cell repertoires from blood. Prospective prediction of ophthalmopathy was tested in an independent validation cohort of approximately 19 hyperthyroidism patients and around 16 patients who later progressed to ophthalmopathy. TCR V-J signatures able to tell the groups apart were searched for in a discovery cohort of 100 patients, of whom more than 40 had Graves' ophthalmopathy and under 65 had stable Graves' hyperthyroidism. Paper-wide results and their limitations: In validation, the model predicted progression to ophthalmopathy a median of 6.5 months before onset, with 70% to 71% sensitivity and 72.22% specificity. A 13 V-J signature model separated ophthalmopathy from stable hyperthyroidism, with around 91% sensitivity and roughly 81% specificity in cross-validation and 80%/75% in testing. Most expanded thyroid clonotypes (frequency above 0.001) were also detected in blood, a finding suggesting that blood repertoires may reflect thyroid immune responses. No statistical method was used to set the sample size in advance, and investigators knew the group allocation.

V is cut by 0 bases and J by 3 bases, and the space between the germline ends is 10 bases. CDR1 and CDR2, per the germline V gene, are SGHTA and FQGTGA. CDR3 length: 15 amino acids, cysteine to phenylalanine. Just the 45-base CDR3 DNA is kept, in frame starting at base 1. Graves' hyperthyroidism was defined as stable when no progression to ophthalmopathy occurred over 18 months of follow-up. Hyperthyroidism patients were newly diagnosed, with disease duration under 2 months, and aged 18 to 65 years. Any patient with an uncontrolled infection, another autoimmune disease, pregnancy or lactation was excluded. Diagnoses were established on the basis of clinical symptoms, serum thyroxine and TRAb, thyroid ultrasound, and orbital computed tomography. PBMCs were separated from roughly 9.3 ml of fresh peripheral blood using Ficoll-Paque density gradient centrifugation. Total RNA was extracted using Trizol reagent, and RNA quality was assessed on an Agilent 2100 Bioanalyzer.

This clonotype was seen many times. The antigen this receptor binds is unknown. No much larger clonotype is one base removed from it; base qualities were not supplied. The TCR beta CDR3 regions were amplified from RNA transcripts. A first-round RT-PCR of the TCR CDR3 used the HTBI primer set with the Qiagen OneStep RT-PCR kit. Libraries were constructed in a second round of multiplex PCR, after which size selection and purification were performed. Paired-end sequencing of the libraries was performed with 100 bp reads on an Illumina HiSeq2000. In the source study's methods: Raw data were processed with SOAPnuke, discarding reads with adapters, uncalled bases, mean Phred below 15, or no exact constant-primer or identifier match. High-quality paired reads were merged with COPE v1.2.5, and unique nucleotide sequences were defined as clonotypes. MiTCR v1.1 was used to align the clonotypes against IMGT TRBV, TRBD and TRBJ reference segments. The analysis was restricted to V-J combinations with a frequency above 0.0001, which together covered 99.2% of the repertoires. The TCS score was defined as F50 (clonal expansion) divided by E x V (chaos), with BLOSUM62-based TCRdist calculated between CDR3 peptides within each V-J. Welch's t-statistics and random forest reduced 514 V-J features to roughly 13, which were used in a naive Bayes classifier (R e1071). TCRdb handled the public reads itself, with Q25 trimming in fastp and clone calling in MiXCR, and kept productive beta chains. Every distinct CDR3 protein forms one entry, paired with its most common genes and DNA. These V and J calls rely on TCRdb rather than the paper's analysis. The sample table contains fewer than 400,000 distinct CDR3 sequences; only one count was recorded for roughly 15% of them. The ten biggest clones cover approximately 35% of the sample.

The rearranged segments are TRBV7-3 and TRBJ2-3, and TRBD2 may be the D gene, going by 6 matching bases. The specimen was blood. The source is a man under 40 with Graves' hyperthyroidism. The bases are TGTGCCAGCAGCTTAACAGGAGGGAGGACAGATACGCAGTATTTT. Its translation reads: CASSLTGGRTDTQYF.